Below are 18 T cell receptor beta chains sequenced from a single sample in a study of cytomegalovirus exposure and HLA in healthy donors. Vbeta (60) and Jbeta (13) primers were used in the PCR. Produced via immunoSEQ multiplex PCR; TCRdb's table is partial and in-frame only. The profile shows about 120,000 clones, around three quarters of them singletons. What was sequenced was PBMCs. The receptors originated from a man aged 25-45 years in good health and CMV-seropositive.

This chain joins TRBV9 and TRBJ2-7, with D tentatively TRBD2 (5 bases). Germline-derived CDR1 and CDR2 are SGDLS and YYNGEE. CDR3 length: 15 amino acids. The V and J ends lost 0 bases and 2 bases respectively, with 12 bases between them. In nucleotides, the CDR3 is TGTGCCAGCAGCGTAGCGGGTGGGAGTACCTACGAGCAGTACTTC. Translated, it gives CASSVAGGSTYEQYF.

The sample holds a few counts of this clone. This sequence joins TRBV19 and TRBJ2-7, with a possible D match to TRBD2 (5 bases). The CDR3 runs to 13 residues. Trimming took 2 bases from V and 3 from J, leaving 8 bases between them. CDR1 LNHDA and CDR2 SQIVND come from the germline V gene (reference sequence). CDR3 bases: TGTGCCAGTAGTATACCCGGGGACTACGAGCAGTACTTC. As protein: CASSIPGDYEQYF.

The V call is TRBV19, the J call TRBJ2-1, with 7 bases identical to TRBD2. Germline CDR1 reads LNHDA; CDR2 reads SQIVND (reference sequence). This CDR3 spans 17 amino acids. The V segment lost 3 bases and the J segment 0 bases; nucleotides outside the gene matches: 8. The CDR3 reads CASSISGSGYSYNEQFF. CDR3 DNA: TGTGCCAGTAGTATCTCGGGTAGCGGGTACTCCTACAATGAGCAGTTCTTC.

V usage is TRBV5-1 and J usage is TRBJ2-2; 14 bases match TRBD2. This CDR3 has 22 residues. Germline values: CDR1 SGHRS, CDR2 YFSETQ. J gave up 3 bases and V 0 bases, and 16 bases lay outside the gene matches. As DNA, the CDR3 is TGCGCCAGCAGCTTGGAACGGACAGGGGGACTAGCGGGAGTCTTAGACACCGGGGAGCTGTTTTTT. Translated, it gives CASSLERTGGLAGVLDTGELFF.

This clone was seen only a few times. The chain has TRBV19 and TRBJ2-1; TRBD2 agrees at 8 bases. The length of the CDR3 is 15 residues. V lost 2 bases and J lost 3; bases outside the gene matches: 3. The germline gives CDR1 LNHDA, CDR2 SQIVND (reference sequence). DNA of the CDR3: TGTGCCAGTAGTATAACGGGGGGGGACTACAATGAGCAGTTCTTC. It codes for CASSITGGDYNEQFF. Full variable domain (remainder filled in from reference TRBV19 and TRBJ2-1): DGGITQSPKYLFRKEGQNVTLSCEQNLNHDAMYWYRQDPGQGLRLIYYSQIVNDFQKGDIAEGYSVSREKKESFPLTVTSAQKNPTAFYLCASSITGGDYNEQFFGPGTRLTVL.

The chain uses TRBV5-1 and TRBJ2-5; 7 positions match TRBD1. With V trimmed by 0 bases and J by 2 bases, 13 bases remained unmatched. In germline, CDR1 is SGHRS, CDR2 YFSETQ. This CDR3 comprises 18 residues. The CDR3 reads CASSLARQGEGDQETQYF. The CDR3 DNA is TGCGCCAGCAGCTTGGCCAGACAGGGTGAAGGGGATCAAGAGACCCAGTACTTC.

The chain links TRBV2 to TRBJ1-2, with D hard to call. The length of the CDR3 is 12 residues. Per germline, CDR1 SNHLY and CDR2 FYNNEI. Deletions cut 0 bases from V and 4 bases from J, with 3 bases between. The CDR3 sequence: CASSEALYGYTF. The CDR3 coding sequence is TGTGCCAGCAGTGAAGCCCTCTATGGCTACACCTTC.

V and J are TRBV5-1 and TRBJ2-1, with 7 bases that match TRBD1. V dropped 0 bases and J dropped 1; count of bases not matched to a gene: 4. The germline V gene encodes CDR1 SGHRS and CDR2 YFSETQ. This CDR3 has 16 residues. The CDR3 DNA sequence: TGCGCCAGCAGCTTGGAGGGGACAGTTTCCTACAATGAGCAGTTCTTC. Its protein is CASSLEGTVSYNEQFF.

The genes are TRBV10-3 and TRBJ1-2; TRBD1 aligns across 12 bases. This CDR3 comprises 13 residues. CDR1 is ENHRY and CDR2 is SYGVKD in the germline V gene. V lost 10 bases, J lost 12 bases, and 12 bases stayed unmatched. The DNA of the CDR3 is TGTGCCACCCAACTGGGACAGGGGGCTGCTAACACCTTC. Its translation is CATQLGQGAANTF.

This chain joins TRBV18 and TRBJ2-7, with 12 nucleotides matching TRBD2. Germline trimming cut 3 bases from V and 0 bases from J; bases unmatched to any gene: 6. The germline CDR1 and CDR2 sequences are KGHSH and LQKENI. This CDR3 contains 17 residues. CDR3 nucleotide sequence: TGTGCCAGCTCACCCAGACTAGCGGGGGCCCACTCCTACGAGCAGTACTTC. Translation gives CASSPRLAGAHSYEQYF. Filled out from reference TRBV18 and TRBJ2-7, the complete variable domain reads NAGVMQNPRHLVRRRGQEARLRCSPMKGHSHVYWYRQLPEEGLKFMVYLQKENIIDESGMPKERFSAEFPKEGPSILRIQQVVRGDSAAYFCASSPRLAGAHSYEQYFGPGTRLTVT.

The rearrangement links TRBV7-9 to TRBJ2-7; D might be TRBD1 (6 bases). The CDR3 extends over 15 amino acids. The germline V and J ends were trimmed by 0 bases and 2 bases, with 11 bases remaining between them. Per germline, CDR1 SEHNR and CDR2 FQNEAQ (reference sequence). The CDR3 spells CASSLAQGLAYEQYF. The CDR3 DNA is TGTGCCAGCAGCTTAGCACAGGGTCTCGCCTACGAGCAGTACTTC. The whole variable domain, remainder taken from reference TRBV7-9 and TRBJ2-7, is DTGVSQNPRHKITKRGQNVTFRCDPISEHNRLYWYRQTLGQGPEFLTYFQNEAQLEKSRLLSDRFSAERPKGSFSTLEIQRTEQGDSAMYLCASSLAQGLAYEQYFGPGTRLTVT.

V usage is TRBV10-3 and J usage is TRBJ1-6; tentative D call: TRBD1 (5 bases). CDR1 ENHRY and CDR2 SYGVKD come from the germline V gene. The V end lost 3 bases, the J end lost 3 bases, and 9 bases lay between the germline ends. There are 15 residues in the CDR3. CDR3 bases: TGTGCCATCAGTGACCAGGGTGACTATAATTCACCCCTCCACTTT. Amino acids: CAISDQGDYNSPLHF.

A few counts support this clone. The chain links TRBV7-6 to TRBJ2-7, with 11 positions matching TRBD1. CDR1 is SGHVS and CDR2 is FNYEAQ in the germline V gene. The CDR3 contains 15 residues. With V trimmed by 0 bases and J by 3 bases, 1 base remained unmatched. The DNA for the CDR3 is TGTGCCAGCAGCTTAGCCGGGACAGGGGGCTACGAGCAGTACTTC. Its translation: CASSLAGTGGYEQYF.

This chain's CDR3 is CASSQDPRPAAGANVLTF. The CDR3 region has the DNA TGCGCCAGCAGCCAAGATCCCAGGCCCGCCGCTGGGGCCAACGTCCTGACTTTC. The chain carries TRBV4-1 and TRBJ2-6; D call uncertain. V was cut by 0 bases and J by 2 bases, with 14 bases left in between. Germline CDR1 and CDR2: MGHRA and YSYEKL. This CDR3 has 18 residues.

Written as DNA, the CDR3 is TGTGCCAGCACCGTCGCAGGGGTAGTCGAGCAGTACTTC. Protein: CASTVAGVVEQYF. The chain recombines TRBV28 with TRBJ2-7; D is possibly TRBD1 (6 bases). Germline CDR1 is MDHEN and CDR2 is SYDVKM. V lost 7 bases to trimming and J lost 6 bases, with 16 bases between them. This CDR3 region has 13 residues.

This chain uses TRBV30 with TRBJ2-3, with 12 positions matching TRBD1. The CDR3 extends over 15 amino acids. Per germline, CDR1 GTSNPN and CDR2 SVGIG (reference sequence). J lost 6 bases, V lost 2 bases, and 6 bases had no gene match. The CDR3 coding sequence is TGTGCCTGGAGTTTCGGGACAGGGGGCGAGGATACGCAGTATTTT. Its translation is CAWSFGTGGEDTQYF.

This chain connects TRBV5-5 to TRBJ2-7; the D is unclear. Germline-derived CDR1 and CDR2 are SGHKS and YYEKEE (reference sequence). CDR3 length equals 16 residues. V dropped 0 bases and J dropped 0 bases, with 13 bases sitting between them. CDR3 loop: CASSLGSSHSSYEQYF. In nucleotides, the CDR3 is TGTGCCAGCAGCTTGGGTAGCAGTCATTCCTCCTACGAGCAGTACTTC.

The V and J genes are TRBV5-6 and TRBJ1-5; D is perhaps TRBD1 (6 bases). This CDR3 contains 17 residues. The germline gives CDR1 SGHDT, CDR2 YYEEEE. V lost 5 bases to trimming and J lost 4 bases, with 22 bases between them. CDR3 sequence reads: CASSFRGIYTGNQPQHF. The CDR3 nucleotides read TGTGCCAGCAGTTTCCGTGGGATTTACACAGGGAATCAGCCCCAGCATTTT.